This TCR beta chain was observed in a study of technical replicates of blood from a handful of donors. Some clones are missing from TCRdb's copy, which holds only in-frame ones; the method was immunoSEQ multiplex PCR. Here the sample spans 14,000 or so clones, approximately 80% being singletons. From germline, CDR1 is SGHRS and CDR2 YFSETQ. The CDR3 loop spans 13 amino acids. V gave up 0 bases and J gave up 8 bases; unmatched junction bases: 4. This TCR derives from a human donor in good health. Material for sequencing was PBMCs. This chain uses TRBV5-1 with TRBJ1-2; 7 nucleotides align to TRBD1. DNA of the CDR3: TGCGCCAGCAGCTTGGGTGCAGGGGGAGGCTACACCTTC. Translating it yields CASSLGAGGGYTF.